The 20 T cell receptor beta chains reported below all come from one sample, sequenced in a study of blood T cell repertoires in COVID-19. Sequenced by immunoSEQ multiplex PCR; TCRdb stores in-frame clones only, minus some. The repertoire holds fewer than 350,000 clones, with over 80% as singletons. The sequenced sample consisted of peripheral blood. All receptors derive from a man aged 25-45 years with COVID-19, enrolled during active disease.

The chain employs TRBV4-2 and TRBJ2-3, with 9 bases lining up with TRBD2. Per the germline V gene, CDR1 is LGHNA and CDR2 is YNFKEQ. J lost 7 bases, V lost 0 bases, and 11 bases had no gene match. The CDR3 consists of 17 residues. The CDR3 spells CASSQDPGGGARNTQYF. CDR3 DNA: TGTGCCAGCAGCCAAGATCCCGGCGGGGGGGCCCGGAATACGCAGTATTTT.

The CDR3 reads CASSQDTRGLEQYF. CDR3 nucleotides: TGTGCCAGCAGCCAAGACACCAGGGGGCTCGAGCAGTACTTC. The genes are TRBV14 and TRBJ2-7, with TRBD1 identical over 8 bases. The CDR3 spans 14 residues. The V and J ends lost 0 bases and 6 bases, in that order; junction bases with no gene match: 4. Germline values: CDR1 SGHDN, CDR2 FVKESK.

The V call is TRBV19, the J call TRBJ2-3, with D perhaps TRBD1 (5 bases). V lost 6 bases to trimming and J lost 6 bases, with 13 bases between them. Germline CDR1 is LNHDA and CDR2 is SQIVND (reference sequence). This CDR3 is 13 amino acids long. The CDR3 DNA follows: TGTGCCAGTAGAGTGACAGTTTCTGATACGCAGTATTTT. Its translation: CASRVTVSDTQYF.

This chain joins TRBV15 and TRBJ2-7; 9 bases map to TRBD1. The CDR3 is made up of 16 amino acids. V lost 1 base to trimming and J lost 5 bases; unmatched junction nucleotides: 9. From germline, CDR1 is LNHNV and CDR2 YYDKDF (reference sequence). The CDR3 DNA is TGTGCCACCAGCAGAGTATACGGGACAGGGTTCCACGAGCAGTACTTC. Translating it yields CATSRVYGTGFHEQYF.

The chain couples TRBV27 to TRBJ1-1, with 7 bases aligning to TRBD1. There are 13 residues in the CDR3. The germline V gene has CDR1 MNHEY and CDR2 SMNVEV (reference sequence). V was pared by 3 bases and J by 6 bases, with 4 bases of the junction left unmatched. The CDR3 DNA reads as TGTGCCAGCAGTTTCAAGAGGGGGCCTGAAGCTTTCTTT. It specifies CASSFKRGPEAFF.

This chain uses TRBV5-6 with TRBJ1-3, with D unclear. This CDR3 is built from 14 residues. The V and J ends lost 9 bases and 0 bases respectively, with 13 bases between them. Germline V gene sequence: CDR1 SGHDT, CDR2 YYEEEE. The CDR3: CATHGAGSGNTIYF. The CDR3 coding sequence is TGTGCCACCCACGGAGCGGGCTCTGGAAACACCATATATTTT. Supplemented by reference TRBV5-6 and TRBJ1-3, the full variable domain reads DAGVTQSPTHLIKTRGQQVTLRCSPKSGHDTVSWYQQALGQGPQFIFQYYEEEERQRGNFPDRFSGHQFPNYSSELNVNALLLGDSALYLCATHGAGSGNTIYFGEGSWLTVV.

This clone was seen just once. This chain joins TRBV7-3 and TRBJ2-3; 8 bases are a match to TRBD2. Germline trimming cut 2 bases from V and 0 bases from J; bases unmatched to any gene: 4. The CDR3 extends over 16 amino acids. In germline, CDR1 is SGHTA, CDR2 FQGTGA. Here the CDR3 DNA reads TGTGCCAGCAGCTTATCAGCGGGGGCTAGCACAGATACGCAGTATTTT. It codes for CASSLSAGASTDTQYF.

This clone came up once. The germline gene is not matched at one end of the junction; a read error may be the cause. This same CDR3 is encoded by further DNA sequences in the sample. This chain connects TRBV27 to TRBJ1-1; the D gene is possibly TRBD1 (6 bases). The germline V gene encodes CDR1 MNHEY and CDR2 SMNVEV (reference sequence). This CDR3 spans 15 amino acids. The CDR3 DNA follows: TGTGCTAGCAGTGTAAGGGACAAAAGTAGGACTGAAGCTTTCTTT. It specifies CASSVRDKSRTEAFF.

The chain links TRBV6-2 or TRBV6-3 to TRBJ1-6; 7 bases line up with TRBD1. J gave up 7 bases and V 2 bases, and 5 bases lay outside the gene matches. This CDR3 region has 15 residues. CDR1 is MNHEY and CDR2 is SVGEGT in the germline V gene. This CDR3 is CASSYTGVGNSPLHF. DNA for the CDR3: TGTGCCAGCAGTTACACAGGGGTCGGGAATTCACCCCTCCACTTT.

This sequence joins TRBV2 and TRBJ2-5; 8 nucleotides align to TRBD1. Trimming took 8 bases from V and 1 from J; bases not matched to a gene: 12. The germline CDR1 and CDR2 sequences are SNHLY and FYNNEI. The CDR3 has 16 amino acids. The CDR3 here is CASATSTTGAQETQYF. CDR3 nucleotides: TGTGCCAGCGCAACGTCGACGACAGGGGCCCAAGAGACCCAGTACTTC.

This chain connects TRBV5-5 to TRBJ2-7, with 7 bases that match TRBD1. The J segment lost 6 bases and the V segment lost 1 base, leaving 13 bases of the junction unmatched. Per germline, CDR1 SGHKS and CDR2 YYEKEE (reference sequence). This CDR3 spans 16 amino acids. CDR3 residues: CASSLIVSLGGGEQYF. CDR3 nucleotides: TGTGCCAGCAGCTTGATAGTTTCCCTAGGGGGCGGCGAGCAGTACTTC. The complete variable domain, with remaining parts taken from reference TRBV5-5 and TRBJ2-7, reads DAGVTQSPTHLIKTRGQQVTLRCSPISGHKSVSWYQQVLGQGPQFIFQYYEKEERGRGNFPDRFSARQFPNYSSELNVNALLLGDSALYLCASSLIVSLGGGEQYFGPGTRLTVT.

The chain carries TRBV3-1 (or the pseudogene TRBV3-2) and TRBJ1-1; tentative D call: TRBD1 (5 bases). V was shortened by 4 bases and J by 3 bases, with 9 bases between the two germline ends. CDR3 length: 13 amino acids. Germline assignment: CDR1 LGHDT and CDR2 YNNKEL (reference sequence). The CDR3 coding sequence is TGTGCCAGCAGCCTGGCGGGGGACACTGAAGCTTTCTTT. Translated: CASSLAGDTEAFF.

The chain carries TRBV19 and TRBJ1-6; D may be TRBD1 (6 bases). With 1 base removed from V and 3 bases from J, the gap between germline ends came to 13 bases. This CDR3 has 17 residues. CDR1 LNHDA and CDR2 SQIVND come from the germline V gene (reference sequence). CDR3 amino acids: CASSIVGTGIYNSPLHF. For the CDR3, the DNA is TGTGCCAGTAGTATAGTGGGCACAGGGATCTATAATTCACCCCTCCACTTT. Complete variable domain (other parts from reference TRBV19 and TRBJ1-6): DGGITQSPKYLFRKEGQNVTLSCEQNLNHDAMYWYRQDPGQGLRLIYYSQIVNDFQKGDIAEGYSVSREKKESFPLTVTSAQKNPTAFYLCASSIVGTGIYNSPLHFGNGTRLTVT.

J is TRBJ2-2 and V is TRBV7-9, with 7 bases fitting TRBD1. The trim removed 0 bases at V and 5 bases at J, leaving 12 bases unmatched. The length of the CDR3 is 18 residues. CDR1 and CDR2 from the germline V gene are SEHNR and FQNEAQ (reference sequence). The CDR3, as DNA: TGTGCCAGCAGCTTAGCAGTAAAGGCAGGGGGATATACCGGGGAGCTGTTTTTT. Protein: CASSLAVKAGGYTGELFF.

This clone occurred once. The chain uses TRBV30 and TRBJ2-1; 15 bases align to TRBD2. J was trimmed by 14 bases and V by 4 bases; bases with no gene match: 9. Germline values: CDR1 GTSNPN, CDR2 SVGIG (reference sequence). CDR3 length: 14 amino acids. This CDR3 is CAWTPGLAGGREFF. The CDR3, as DNA: TGTGCCTGGACCCCGGGACTAGCGGGAGGCCGTGAGTTCTTC.

The V and J genes are TRBV4-2 and TRBJ1-2; 9 bases align to TRBD1. The CDR3 is 16 amino acids. Germline-derived CDR1 and CDR2 are LGHNA and YNFKEQ. Trimming at V came to 4 bases and at J to 3 bases, leaving 9 bases not matched to a gene. The CDR3 DNA is TGTGCCAGCAGCCCCTCTGACAGGGGGGATCACTATGGCTACACCTTC. Encoded protein: CASSPSDRGDHYGYTF.

The gene calls are TRBV28 and TRBJ2-2; unclear D gene. The V gene lost 3 bases and the J gene lost 6 bases, with 8 bases spanning the gap. This CDR3 is 13 amino acids long. Per the germline V gene, CDR1 is MDHEN and CDR2 is SYDVKM. CDR3 coding DNA: TGTGCCAGCAGTTTCCCCCAGGCCGGGGAGCTGTTTTTT. Its protein product is CASSFPQAGELFF.

The chain is built from TRBV15 and TRBJ1-1; the D is unclear. The V end lost 5 bases, the J end lost 11 bases, and 15 bases lay between the germline ends. Germline loops: CDR1 LNHNV, CDR2 YYDKDF (reference sequence). The CDR3 consists of 12 residues. The CDR3 nucleotides read TGTGCCACCAGCCAAGTGGACTCTGGGGCTTTCTTT. It codes for CATSQVDSGAFF.

The chain couples TRBV6-1 to TRBJ2-2; maybe TRBD1 (7 bases). The CDR3 spans 17 residues. Germline values: CDR1 MNHNS, CDR2 SASEGT. V was trimmed by 4 bases and J by 0 bases, leaving 15 bases between them. Here the CDR3 DNA reads TGTGCCAGCAGTGGCGCGGGGACAGCCGCGAACACCGGGGAGCTGTTTTTT. Translating it yields CASSGAGTAANTGELFF.

The CDR3 nucleotides are TGTGCCAGTAGTTCTCAAACCGGGACAATTTCCTATGAGCAGTTCTTC. It codes for CASSSQTGTISYEQFF. The J gene is TRBJ2-1, the V gene TRBV19; TRBD1 might be the D (6 bases). This CDR3 spans 16 amino acids. The V end was cut by 5 bases, the J end by 8 bases, with 22 bases between. CDR1 is LNHDA, CDR2 SQIVND, per germline (reference sequence).